These T cell receptor beta chains were read from a single sample in a study of shared clonotypes between healthy human individuals. Assay used: immunoSEQ multiplex PCR; TCRdb lists only in-frame clones, some missing. The table shows roughly 2 million clones, with roughly 95% occurring only once. The sequencing sample was made of naive CD4+ T cells sorted from blood. All receptors derive from a man between 18 and 29 years old in good health. CDR3s include the opening cysteine and the closing phenylalanine or tryptophan. The D gene is left open where the match is weak. Not every row has a clone size; where given, it reads once, few, many or a size class.

D | size | J | V | length | DNA | CDR3
NA | NA | TRBJ1-6 | TRBV6-5 | 14 | TGTGCCAGTGCGGACAGCTCCTATAATTCACCCCTCCACTTT | CASADSSYNSPLHF
TRBD1 | NA | TRBJ2-7 | TRBV19 | 14 | TGTGCCAGTGTGCCGAGGGACAGACCCTACGAGCAGTACTTC | CASVPRDRPYEQYF
NA | NA | TRBJ1-2 | TRBV30 | 12 | TGTGCCTGGAGTTCGGGGCTCGGCGGCTACACCTTC | CAWSSGLGGYTF
TRBD2 | NA | TRBJ2-3 | TRBV2 | 16 | TGTGCCAGCAGTGAAGAGCCGGGACTAGCGGGGTATACGCAGTATTTT | CASSEEPGLAGYTQYF
TRBD1 | NA | TRBJ1-4 | TRBV30 | 14 | TGTGCCTGGAGTGGGGACAGTAAGTCAGGAAAACTGTTTTTT | CAWSGDSKSGKLFF
NA | NA | TRBJ1-1 | TRBV18 | 14 | TGTGCCAGCTCACAAGGGATGGGGGTCACTGAAGCTTTCTTT | CASSQGMGVTEAFF
TRBD2 | NA | TRBJ2-3 | TRBV10-2 | 18 | TGCGCCAGCGCTGTAGTTAGCGGGGCCCTCCGGGGCACAGATACGCAGTATTTT | CASAVVSGALRGTDTQYF
NA | NA | TRBJ2-2 | TRBV2 | 15 | TGTGCCAGCAGTGAAGCACAGGCTAAGACCGGGGAGCTGTTTTTT | CASSEAQAKTGELFF
NA | NA | TRBJ1-1 | TRBV11-2 | 16 | TGTGCCAGCAGCCACCCGCAGGGACACAGGAACACTGAAGCTTTCTTT | CASSHPQGHRNTEAFF
TRBD2 | NA | TRBJ2-1 | TRBV5-1 | 17 | TGCGCCAGCAGCTTGCCCCTTGGCGGGAGGTACAACAATGAGCAGTTCTTC | CASSLPLGGRYNNEQFF
NA | NA | TRBJ1-5 | TRBV7-2 | 13 | TGTGCCAGCAGCACTACGGTAGAGGGGTCCTTACATTTT | CASSTTVEGSLHF
TRBD1 | once | TRBJ1-6 | TRBV4-1 | 16 | TGCGCCAGCAGCCTAGAATGGACAGGGGGTAATTCACCCCTCCACTTT | CASSLEWTGGNSPLHF
NA | NA | TRBJ2-1 | TRBV7-3 | 18 | TGTGCCAGCAGCTTAAATTGGGCTAGCCGAGATCCAAACAATGAGCAGTTCTTC | CASSLNWASRDPNNEQFF
NA | NA | TRBJ1-6 | TRBV6-4 | 13 | TGTGCCAGCAGTGACTCGAGCGATTCACCCCTCCACTTT | CASSDSSDSPLHF
NA | NA | TRBJ2-7 | TRBV7-9 | 12 | TGTGCCAGCAGCGCCGGACTCTACGAGCAGTACTTC | CASSAGLYEQYF
TRBD1 | NA | TRBJ2-7 | TRBV7-2 | 15 | TGTGCCAGCAGAACCGGAGGACAGGGGTACGACGAGCAGTACTTC | CASRTGGQGYDEQYF
NA | NA | TRBJ1-5 | TRBV7-2 | 16 | TGTGCCAGCAGCTTAGTGGGTCCCCTCGGCAATCAGCCCCAGCATTTT | CASSLVGPLGNQPQHF
TRBD2 | NA | TRBJ2-2 | TRBV7-2 | 15 | TGTGCCAGCAGCTTAGCGCGGGAGAGAACCGGGGAGCTGTTTTTT | CASSLARERTGELFF
TRBD2 | NA | TRBJ2-3 | TRBV6-5 | 15 | TGTGCCAGCAGGTGGGGACTACATAGCACAGATACGCAGTATTTT | CASRWGLHSTDTQYF
TRBD1 | NA | TRBJ1-6 | TRBV18 | 14 | TGTGCCAGCTCACTGGGGGACAGTAATTCACCCCTCCACTTT | CASSLGDSNSPLHF
TRBD1 | NA | TRBJ2-3 | TRBV29-1 | 13 | TGCAGCGCTAGGACAGGGAGCACAGATACGCAGTATTTT | CSARTGSTDTQYF
TRBD2 | NA | TRBJ2-7 | TRBV19 | 15 | TGTGCCAGTAGTATGTTCCTAGCGGGTTCCTACGAGCAGTACTTC | CASSMFLAGSYEQYF
TRBD2 | NA | TRBJ2-5 | TRBV4-2 | 17 | TGTGCCAGCAGCCAAGATCCCGCGGGGGGTACCGAAGAGACCCAGTACTTC | CASSQDPAGGTEETQYF
NA | NA | TRBJ2-3 | TRBV7-9 | 13 | TGTGCCAGCCCAGGGGCCTTCACAGATACGCAGTATTTT | CASPGAFTDTQYF
NA | NA | TRBJ2-2 | TRBV18 | 16 | TGTGCCAGCTCACCAGAGGGAGGCTCGACCACCGGGGAGCTGTTTTTT | CASSPEGGSTTGELFF
NA | NA | TRBJ1-2 | TRBV6-5 | 16 | TGTGCCAGCAGTTTTAACCTCGAGAGGGGCCGCGGGGGCTACACCTTC | CASSFNLERGRGGYTF
TRBD1 | NA | TRBJ1-2 | TRBV28 | 15 | TGTGCCAGCAGTGGAGGGCAGACAGGGAGCTATGGCTACACCTTC | CASSGGQTGSYGYTF
TRBD1 | NA | TRBJ2-7 | TRBV5-4 | 16 | TGTGCCAGCAGCTTGGAGGGCGGACAGGTCTCCTACGAGCAGTACTTC | CASSLEGGQVSYEQYF
NA | NA | TRBJ2-7 | TRBV19 | 15 | TGTGCCAGTAGTATAGGGACGGGAGCCCCCTACGAGCAGTACTTC | CASSIGTGAPYEQYF
NA | NA | TRBJ1-6 | TRBV2 | 15 | TGTGCCAGCAGTGTGGGTAGGGGGAATAATTCACCCCTCCACTTT | CASSVGRGNNSPLHF
NA | NA | TRBJ2-7 | TRBV18 | 13 | TGTGCCAGCTCACAAGACAGAACCTACGAGCAGTACTTC | CASSQDRTYEQYF
NA | NA | TRBJ1-1 | TRBV6-1 | 13 | TGTGCCAGCAAGTGGGGAACGAACACTGAAGCTTTCTTT | CASKWGTNTEAFF
TRBD1 | NA | TRBJ1-2 | TRBV7-8 | 14 | TGTGCCAGCAGCCCTGGACAGGGGGAAGGTGGCTACACCTTC | CASSPGQGEGGYTF
NA | NA | TRBJ2-2 | TRBV7-2 | 16 | TGTGCCAGCAGCCAAGTAAATCCTGGGGGCACCGGGGAGCTGTTTTTT | CASSQVNPGGTGELFF
TRBD1 | NA | TRBJ2-1 | TRBV30 | 14 | TGTGCCTGGAGTGGACAGGGAGCGGTGGGTGAGCAGTTCTTC | CAWSGQGAVGEQFF
NA | NA | TRBJ2-3 | TRBV5-4 | 15 | TGTGCCAGCAGCTCACCCGGGACACTCACAGATACGCAGTATTTT | CASSSPGTLTDTQYF
TRBD1 | once | TRBJ1-2 | TRBV7-6 | 14 | TGTGCCAGCAGCTTATCGGACAGGGAAGGCGGCTACACCTTC | CASSLSDREGGYTF
NA | NA | TRBJ2-1 | TRBV2 | 11 | TGTGCCAGCAGGGGAAACAATGAGCAGTTCTTC | CASRGNNEQFF
NA | NA | TRBJ2-7 | TRBV28 | 12 | TGTGCCAGCAGTTTAGAGGGGAATAAGCAGTACTTC | CASSLEGNKQYF
NA | NA | TRBJ1-6 | TRBV7-3 | 15 | TGTGCCAGCAGCTTAGTCGGGCAGGGCGATTCACCCCTCCACTTT | CASSLVGQGDSPLHF
TRBD1 | NA | TRBJ2-7 | TRBV25-1 | 14 | TGTGCCAGCAGTTTCAGCCAGGGGGCGTACGAGCAGTACTTC | CASSFSQGAYEQYF
NA | NA | TRBJ1-5 | TRBV2 | 15 | TGTGCCAGCAGTTCAGCGGGGGCTGGGAATCAGCCCCAGCATTTT | CASSSAGAGNQPQHF
TRBD2 | NA | TRBJ2-3 | TRBV6-5 | 15 | TGTGCCAGTCTAGCTAGCGGTAAAAGCACAGATACGCAGTATTTT | CASLASGKSTDTQYF
NA | NA | TRBJ1-1 | TRBV10-3 | 13 | TGTGCCATCAGAGGGACACAGAACACTGAAGCTTTCTTT | CAIRGTQNTEAFF
TRBD2 | NA | TRBJ2-5 | TRBV10-3 | 14 | TGTGCCATTGGTCCGGGGGGGGGTCAAGAGACCCAGTACTTC | CAIGPGGGQETQYF
NA | NA | TRBJ2-2 | TRBV5-6 | 17 | TGTGCCAGCAGCTTGGCCGTGAACCAGCGTACAACCGGGGAGCTGTTTTTT | CASSLAVNQRTTGELFF
NA | once | TRBJ2-5 | TRBV7-2 | 13 | TGTGCCAGCAGCTTCGAACGGGGGGAGACCCAGTACTTC | CASSFERGETQYF
NA | NA | TRBJ2-5 | TRBV18 | 13 | TGTGCCAGCTCACCGGGGCGCCAAGAGACCCAGTACTTC | CASSPGRQETQYF
NA | NA | TRBJ1-2 | TRBV5-4 | 16 | TGTGCCAGCAGCTTGGCGGGCGGAGCCTCTAACTATGGCTACACCTTC | CASSLAGGASNYGYTF
NA | NA | TRBJ2-3 | TRBV11-2 | 14 | TGTGCCAGCAGCCTCACCCTAGCGCGAGATACGCAGTATTTT | CASSLTLARDTQYF
TRBD2 | NA | TRBJ2-3 | TRBV11-1 | 16 | TGTGCCAGCAGCGTGCGGGCCGGGGGGGCAACAGATACGCAGTATTTT | CASSVRAGGATDTQYF
NA | NA | TRBJ1-3 | TRBV6-1 | 14 | TGTGCCGGGGGCAGTGGTGACTCTGGAAACACCATATATTTT | CAGGSGDSGNTIYF
NA | NA | TRBJ1-1 | TRBV9 | 14 | TGTGCCAGCAGCGTAGAGGGGCTATTTACTGAAGCTTTCTTT | CASSVEGLFTEAFF